This T cell receptor (beta chain) originates from a study of T cell changes during pregnancy in multiple sclerosis. TCRdb's table, derived via immunoSEQ multiplex PCR, lists solely in-frame clones and lacks some. The profile shows around 40,000 clones, 75% to 95% of them singletons. The germline V gene has CDR1 SGHNT and CDR2 YYREEE (reference sequence). The J segment lost 10 bases and the V segment lost 4 bases, leaving 6 bases of the junction unmatched. This CDR3 comprises 14 residues. The chain carries TRBV5-4 and TRBJ1-6; TRBD1 agrees at 9 bases. Sequencing used CD4+ T cells from peripheral blood mononuclear cells, obtained in the second trimester of pregnancy. The receptor was isolated from a female donor in good health, enrolled as a control in a pregnancy study. Here the CDR3 DNA reads TGTGCCAGCAGCCTACAGGGGGCGGAATCACCCCTCCACTTT. This codes for CASSLQGAESPLHF.